These 5 T cell receptor beta chains came from one sample sequenced in a study of blood T cell repertoires in COVID-19. Assay: immunoSEQ multiplex PCR; the TCRdb copy retains only in-frame clones and omits some. The sample comprises approximately 120,000 clones, roughly 85% of which are singletons, and under 3.5% rests with the top ten. Sequences were obtained from peripheral blood. The receptors were gathered from a woman older than 75 with COVID-19, enrolled during active disease.

The chain recombines TRBV6-5 with TRBJ1-2; D is unresolved. Trimming cost V 6 bases and J 8 bases, with 16 bases left between them. Per the germline V gene, CDR1 is MNHEY and CDR2 is SVGAGI. The CDR3 has 13 residues. For the CDR3, the DNA is TGTGCCAGCAGGAAGGACTTGTCGTGGGGCTACACCTTC. It yields the protein CASRKDLSWGYTF.

Only one count was recorded for this clone. This sequence joins TRBV28 and TRBJ1-1; tentatively, D is TRBD1 (5 bases). Looked up from germline, CDR1 is MDHEN and CDR2 is SYDVKM. The V end lost 5 bases, the J end lost 0 bases, and 19 bases lay between the germline ends. CDR3 length: 17 amino acids. The chain's CDR3 is CASSQPGGTDLNTEAFF. In DNA form, the CDR3 reads TGTGCCAGCAGTCAACCAGGCGGGACGGACCTGAACACTGAAGCTTTCTTT.

This clone has a single count. The gene calls are TRBV4-3 and TRBJ1-2; the D gene is possibly TRBD1 (5 bases). The ends were cut back, 0 bases at V and 4 bases at J, with 12 bases in the middle. CDR1 and CDR2 from the germline V gene are LGHNA and YSLEER. There are 15 residues in the CDR3. CDR3 sequence: CASSQELRGGYGYTF. The CDR3 DNA is TGCGCCAGCAGCCAAGAATTACGGGGGGGCTATGGCTACACCTTC.

V usage is TRBV19 and J usage is TRBJ2-5; 14 bases agree with TRBD2. The germline V gene has CDR1 LNHDA and CDR2 SQIVND (reference sequence). The V and J ends lost 6 bases and 4 bases, in that order; junction bases with no gene match: 4. CDR3 length: 15 amino acids. Written as DNA, the CDR3 is TGTGCCAGTAGCTCGACTAGCGGGAGGGGAGAGACCCAGTACTTC. This gives the protein CASSSTSGRGETQYF.

The chain couples TRBV7-9 to TRBJ1-1; TRBD1 agrees at 8 bases. The J segment lost 7 bases and the V segment lost 5 bases, leaving 3 bases of the junction unmatched. The CDR3 consists of 12 residues. Germline CDR1 and CDR2: SEHNR and FQNEAQ (reference sequence). The CDR3 coding sequence is TGTGCCAGCAGCCGGACAGGGATTGAAGCTTTCTTT. It specifies CASSRTGIEAFF.